The sequence of this T cell receptor beta chain was determined in a study of T cell responses to AZD1222 COVID-19 vaccine. Clones were read by immunoSEQ multiplex PCR, and TCRdb kept only the in-frame ones, dropping some. The sample includes 120,000 to 150,000 clones, roughly 90% of them seen just once. Germline V gives CDR1 MNHEY, CDR2 SMNVEV (reference sequence). Trimming cost V 5 bases and J 7 bases, with 14 bases left between them. CDR3 size: 14 residues. This clonotype was obtained from an adult in good health. The source was peripheral blood, collected on day 0 of AZD1222 vaccination. J is TRBJ1-4 and V is TRBV27, with D possibly being TRBD1 (6 bases). The CDR3 DNA sequence: TGTGCCAGCAGTCCACGACAGGAAATTGAAAAACTGTTTTTT. Translating gives CASSPRQEIEKLFF.